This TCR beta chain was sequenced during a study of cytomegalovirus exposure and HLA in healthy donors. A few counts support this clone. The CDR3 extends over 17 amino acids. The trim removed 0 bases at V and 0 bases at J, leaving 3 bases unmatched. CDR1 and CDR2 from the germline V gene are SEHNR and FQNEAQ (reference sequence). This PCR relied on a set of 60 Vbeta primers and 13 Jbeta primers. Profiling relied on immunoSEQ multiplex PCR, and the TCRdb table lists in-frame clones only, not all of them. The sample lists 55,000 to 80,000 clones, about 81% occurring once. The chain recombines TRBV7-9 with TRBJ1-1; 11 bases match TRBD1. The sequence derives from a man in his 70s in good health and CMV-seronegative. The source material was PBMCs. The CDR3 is CASSLARTGGVNTEAFF. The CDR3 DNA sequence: TGTGCCAGCAGCTTAGCCCGGACAGGGGGCGTGAACACTGAAGCTTTCTTT.